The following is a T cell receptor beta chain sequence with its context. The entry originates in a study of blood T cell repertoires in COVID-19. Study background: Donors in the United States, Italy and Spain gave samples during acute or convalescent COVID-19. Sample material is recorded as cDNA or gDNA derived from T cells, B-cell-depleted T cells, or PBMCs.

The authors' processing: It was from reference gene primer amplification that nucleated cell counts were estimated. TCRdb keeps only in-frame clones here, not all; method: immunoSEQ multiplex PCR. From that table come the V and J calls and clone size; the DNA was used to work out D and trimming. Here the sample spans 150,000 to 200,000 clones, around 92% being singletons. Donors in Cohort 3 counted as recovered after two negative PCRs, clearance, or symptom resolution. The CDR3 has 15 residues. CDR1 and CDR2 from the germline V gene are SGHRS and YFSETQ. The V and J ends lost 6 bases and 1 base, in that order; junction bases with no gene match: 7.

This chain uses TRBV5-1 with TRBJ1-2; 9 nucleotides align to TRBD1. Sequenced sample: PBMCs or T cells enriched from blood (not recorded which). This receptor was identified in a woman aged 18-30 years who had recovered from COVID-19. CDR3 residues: CASKVGTGNNYGYTF. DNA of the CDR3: TGCGCCAGCAAAGTCGGGACAGGGAATAACTATGGCTACACCTTC.